This T cell receptor beta chain appears in the sequencing data of a study of human T cells and chemical hapten exposure. TCRdb called the RACE reads again in MiXCR, with one record for every CDR3 protein. The data contain approximately 90,000 distinct CDR3 sequences, about 10% of them seen just once; the ten biggest clones take up roughly 2.2%. CDR3 length: 15 amino acids. J was trimmed by 7 bases and V by 7 bases; bases with no gene match: 9. The germline V gene encodes CDR1 KGHDR and CDR2 SFDVKD. The sample holds many counts of this clonotype. The time point denotes: patch test 1, 2 weeks after DPC sensitization. Sample treatment: therapeutic diphenylcyclopropenone sensitization with weekly scalp DPC.

This receptor was identified in a man between 40 and 49 years old with alopecia areata. Some clones in this sample may be carry-over from other donors' samples. The chain combines TRBV24-1 with TRBJ1-4; 9 bases agree with TRBD1. The input for sequencing was whole blood, taken in connection with sensitization to the hapten diphenylcyclopropenone (DPC). This CDR3 is CATRGPGQGSEKLFF. The CDR3 DNA is TGTGCCACCAGGGGACCGGGACAGGGTAGTGAAAAACTGTTTTTT.